This T cell receptor beta chain came from a study of immune evolution from preneoplasia to lung adenocarcinoma. Turning to this clone: As yet, its antigen is unknown.

Profiled with immunoSEQ multiplex PCR; TCRdb holds only in-frame clones, not every one. The table has about 7,300 clones, over 60% seen once. The study's findings and limits: Later-stage lesions appeared to have more T cells, more diversity, less clonality. Normal lung had the highest top T cell clone frequencies.

Sequenced material: FFPE lung adenocarcinoma in situ tissue. The sequence was collected from an older donor with lung adenocarcinoma. Some clones in this sample may be carry-over from other donors' samples.

For the CDR3, the DNA is TGTGCCAGCAGTGACTCTAGCGGGAGTTATGATGAGCAGTTCTTC. Its protein is CASSDSSGSYDEQFF. J is TRBJ2-1 and V is TRBV6-4; 9 bases line up with TRBD2. This CDR3 spans 15 amino acids. J was trimmed by 8 bases and V by 0 bases; bases with no gene match: 5. CDR1 MRHNA and CDR2 SNTAGT come from the germline V gene.